The sequence of this T cell receptor beta chain was determined in a study of T cells in localized non-small cell lung cancer. The method was immunoSEQ multiplex PCR; TCRdb's version includes in-frame clones alone and lacks a portion of them. The sample lists 60,000 to 75,000 clones, 84% seen once, with 13% in the top ten. The CDR3 length is 11 residues. Trimming left V 2 bases short and J 7 bases short, with 6 bases between. CDR1 and CDR2 (germline): SGHDT, YYEEEE. The rearrangement joins TRBV5-6 to TRBJ1-2, with no clear D. The sequenced sample was peripheral blood, obtained before any cancer treatment. This receptor was taken from a female donor of 60 years or more with stage I lung adenocarcinoma. The CDR3: CASSFDFGYTF. CDR3 DNA: TGTGCCAGCAGCTTCGACTTTGGCTACACCTTC.